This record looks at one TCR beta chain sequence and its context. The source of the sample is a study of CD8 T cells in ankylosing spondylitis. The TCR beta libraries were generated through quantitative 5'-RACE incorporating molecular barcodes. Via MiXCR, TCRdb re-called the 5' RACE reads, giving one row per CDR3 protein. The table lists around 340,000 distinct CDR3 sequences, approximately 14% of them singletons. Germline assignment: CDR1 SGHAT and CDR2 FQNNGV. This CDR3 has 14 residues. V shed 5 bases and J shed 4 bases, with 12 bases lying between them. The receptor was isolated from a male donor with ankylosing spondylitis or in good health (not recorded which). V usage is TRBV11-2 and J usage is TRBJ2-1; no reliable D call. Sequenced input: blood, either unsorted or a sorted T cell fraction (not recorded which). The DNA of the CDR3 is TGTGCCAGCAGCCCCCTCCTAGTTTACAATGAGCAGTTCTTC. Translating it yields CASSPLLVYNEQFF.